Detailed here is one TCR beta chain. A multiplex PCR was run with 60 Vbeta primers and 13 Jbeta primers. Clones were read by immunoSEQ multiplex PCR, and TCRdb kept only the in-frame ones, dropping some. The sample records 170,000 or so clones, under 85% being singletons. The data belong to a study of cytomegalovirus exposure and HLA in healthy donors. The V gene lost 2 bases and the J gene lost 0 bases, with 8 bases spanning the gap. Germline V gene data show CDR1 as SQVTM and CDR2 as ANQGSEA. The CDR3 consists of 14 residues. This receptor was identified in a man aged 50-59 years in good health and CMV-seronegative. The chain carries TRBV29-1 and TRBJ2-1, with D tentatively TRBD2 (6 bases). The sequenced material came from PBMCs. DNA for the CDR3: TGCAGCGTTGAACGCGGGGTCTCCTACAATGAGCAGTTCTTC. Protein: CSVERGVSYNEQFF.